Presented here are 21 T cell receptor beta chains from one specimen sequenced in a study of CD8+CD57+ T cells in acquired aplastic anemia. Individuals selected for sequencing had exhibited CD8+CD57+ cell expansion on flow cytometry. Genomic DNA, serving as template, underwent TCR beta VDJ and CDR3 profiling. In TCRdb, the reads were re-called with MiXCR into one record per CDR3 protein. Counted here are 150,000 to 200,000 distinct CDR3 sequences, 48% occurring once; the ten biggest clones make up roughly 2%. Sequencing was performed on sorted CD4+, CD8+, or CD8+CD57+ T cells (not recorded which) from PBMCs. Every receptor here comes from a human donor with aplastic anemia.

This clonotype was counted only a few times. Written as DNA, the CDR3 is TGTGCCAGCAGCCGCGGAGTAGGGCTGTTTTTT. Protein sequence: CASSRGVGLFF. The chain recombines TRBV7-9 with TRBJ2-2; D is unresolved. Trimming removed 5 bases at V and 13 bases at J, with 11 bases between. This CDR3 contains 11 residues. Germline V gene data show CDR1 as SEHNR and CDR2 as FQNEAQ (reference sequence).

This clonotype was seen many times. The chain carries TRBV2 and TRBJ1-1; TRBD1 matches 11 bases. CDR3 size: 13 residues. Germline CDR1 is SNHLY and CDR2 is FYNNEI. The V gene end was trimmed by 11 bases and the J gene end by 3 bases; junction bases not matched to a gene: 5. As DNA, the CDR3 is TGTGCCGGACAGGGGGCGGTGGACACTGAAGCTTTCTTT. This encodes CAGQGAVDTEAFF. Full variable domain (missing parts from reference TRBV2 and TRBJ1-1): EPEVTQTPSHQVTQMGQEVILRCVPISNHLYFYWYRQILGQKVEFLVSFYNNEISEKSEIFDDQFSVERPDGSNFTLKIRSTKLEDSAMYFCAGQGAVDTEAFFGQGTRLTVV.

The rearrangement joins TRBV10-3 to TRBJ2-7; TRBD1 aligns across 7 bases. The trim removed 10 bases at V and 3 bases at J, leaving 15 bases unmatched. This CDR3 is built from 15 residues. The germline V gene has CDR1 ENHRY and CDR2 SYGVKD. In DNA, the CDR3 is TGTGCCAGCAGCGAGTTTTGGGACAGAAACTACGAGCAGTACTTC. Its translation: CASSEFWDRNYEQYF.

This clonotype was observed a few times. The chain recombines TRBV30 with TRBJ2-6; D might be TRBD2 (5 bases). Germline V gene lookup returns CDR1 GTSNPN and CDR2 SVGIG (reference sequence). Between the trimmed V and J ends, which lost 4 bases and 2 bases, there was a span of 15 bases. The length of the CDR3 is 16 residues. CDR3 loop: CAWTDGVRPGANVLTF. CDR3 coding DNA: TGTGCCTGGACCGACGGGGTGCGCCCTGGGGCCAACGTCCTGACTTTC.

Many counts were recorded for this clonotype. This chain uses TRBV14 with TRBJ2-1; D is unresolved. Germline V CDR1 and CDR2: SGHDN, FVKESK. The CDR3 has 12 amino acids. V lost 4 bases and J lost 6, with 7 bases in between. The CDR3 is CASSPRRNEQFF. CDR3 sequence (DNA): TGTGCCAGCAGCCCCCGTCGCAATGAGCAGTTCTTC.

This chain links TRBV14 with TRBJ1-1, with D possibly TRBD1 on 6 matching bases. CDR3 length equals 14 residues. Between the trimmed V and J ends, which lost 2 bases and 2 bases, there was a span of 9 bases. Germline loops: CDR1 SGHDN, CDR2 FVKESK. The CDR3 DNA sequence: TGTGCCAGCAGCCAAACACAGGGAAACACTGAAGCTTTCTTT. Translated: CASSQTQGNTEAFF.

The rearrangement links TRBV27 to TRBJ1-6; D gene ambiguous. The germline V gene encodes CDR1 MNHEY and CDR2 SMNVEV (reference sequence). This CDR3 contains 12 residues. Deletions cut 2 bases from V and 7 bases from J, with 3 bases between. CDR3 loop: CASSLGNSPLHF. The CDR3 bases are TGTGCCAGCAGTTTAGGAAATTCACCCCTCCACTTT.

The CDR3 region is CASSLNAGGVYEQYF. CDR3 DNA: TGTGCCAGCAGCTTGAATGCAGGGGGCGTCTACGAGCAGTACTTC. This sequence joins TRBV7-2 and TRBJ2-7; TRBD1 aligns across 8 bases. With 3 bases clipped from V and 3 bases from J, the junction kept 7 bases outside the gene matches. CDR3 length: 15 residues. Germline V gene sequence: CDR1 SGHTA, CDR2 FQGNSA.

This clonotype was detected many times. V is TRBV25-1 and J is TRBJ2-7; D remains unclear. V was shortened by 8 bases and J by 2 bases, with 13 bases between the two germline ends. The CDR3 totals 13 residues. Germline values: CDR1 MGHDK, CDR2 SYGVNS. The CDR3 sequence: CASSPGSAYEQYF. CDR3 nucleotide sequence: TGTGCCAGCTCCCCCGGCAGCGCCTACGAGCAGTACTTC.

The chain carries TRBV29-1 and TRBJ1-2; 7 bases agree with TRBD1. J was trimmed by 4 bases and V by 7 bases; bases with no gene match: 9. There are 13 residues in the CDR3. CDR1 and CDR2 from the germline V gene are SQVTM and ANQGSEA. DNA of the CDR3: TGCAGCGGGGAGACAGGGTACTTCTATGGCTACACCTTC. Translated, it gives CSGETGYFYGYTF.

The chain recombines TRBV12-3 or TRBV12-4 with TRBJ2-1; D not certain. The germline V and J ends were trimmed by 1 base and 12 bases, with 10 bases remaining between them. The CDR3 extends over 12 amino acids. The CDR3 protein is CASSLEVYVQFF. In DNA, the CDR3 is TGTGCCAGCAGTTTAGAAGTTTACGTGCAGTTCTTC.

A remark on this clonotype: One end of the junction fails to match germline, which may point to a read error. V gene TRBV12-3 or TRBV12-4 combines with J gene TRBJ1-3; no clear D. This CDR3 contains 14 residues. The CDR3 protein is CASSFRGSGNTIHF. DNA for the CDR3: TGTGCCAGCAGTTTCAGAGGCTCTGGAAACACCATACATTTT.

The CDR3 region has the DNA TGCGCCAGCAGTGCTAGGACGGACAGGCCACTGAACACTGAAGCTTTCTTT. This sequence encodes CASSARTDRPLNTEAFF. This sequence joins TRBV10-1 and TRBJ1-1, with 7 bases fitting TRBD1. Trimming cost V 4 bases and J 0 bases; bases outside gene matches: 11. The CDR3 totals 17 residues. The germline V gene has CDR1 WNHNN and CDR2 SYGVQD (reference sequence).

The chain has TRBV24-1 and TRBJ2-7; D perhaps matches TRBD2 (6 bases). V was trimmed by 5 bases and J by 3 bases, leaving 13 bases between them. Germline V lookup: CDR1 KGHDR, CDR2 SFDVKD. This CDR3 spans 14 amino acids. DNA of the CDR3: TGTGCCACCAGTGCCACGGGACTGGACTACGAGCAGTACTTC. As protein: CATSATGLDYEQYF.

V usage is TRBV10-1 and J usage is TRBJ2-7; TRBD2 agrees at 11 bases. In germline, CDR1 is WNHNN, CDR2 SYGVQD (reference sequence). With V trimmed by 2 bases and J by 2 bases, 17 bases remained unmatched. The CDR3 length is 20 residues. In DNA, the CDR3 is TGCGCCAGCAGTGAGGAACTAGCGGGAGATCGCAGGGCAAATCCCTACGAGCAGTACTTC. Its protein is CASSEELAGDRRANPYEQYF.

This clonotype was found many times. This may stem from a read error, because a much larger clone lies one nucleotide away. CDR3 sequence (DNA): TGTGCCAGTAGTCGCGGGACACGAATATACAATGAGCAGTTCTTC. As protein: CASSRGTRIYNEQFF. The chain couples TRBV19 to TRBJ2-1; D may be TRBD1 or TRBD2 (6 bases each). V gave up 5 bases and J gave up 4 bases, with 15 bases separating them. Germline V lookup: CDR1 LNHDA, CDR2 SQIVND (reference sequence). The CDR3 totals 15 residues.

This clonotype was seen at least ten times. The rearrangement links TRBV2 to TRBJ2-2; unclear D gene. The ends were cut back, 6 bases at V and 1 base at J, with 9 bases in the middle. Germline V gene data show CDR1 as SNHLY and CDR2 as FYNNEI. This CDR3 region has 14 residues. CDR3 bases: TGTGCCAGCAGGTACAGACAGAACACCGGGGAGCTGTTTTTT. Residues: CASRYRQNTGELFF.

This clonotype was observed many times. This chain joins TRBV25-1 and TRBJ1-1; weak D call: TRBD1 (5 bases). Trimming shortened V by 4 bases and J by 5 bases, and 11 bases separated the two germline ends. The CDR3 is made up of 13 amino acids. Germline values: CDR1 MGHDK, CDR2 SYGVNS. CDR3 sequence (DNA): TGTGCCAGCAGTGTCCCAGGGAAGACTGAAGCTTTCTTT. Its translation: CASSVPGKTEAFF.

Points on this clonotype: A much larger clone sits a single nucleotide away, making a read error possible. This chain joins TRBV12-3 or TRBV12-4 and TRBJ2-2, with no clear D. The CDR3 is 14 residues long. CDR3 sequence: CASSPLRSTEELFF. DNA for the CDR3: TGTGCCAGCAGCCCCTTGAGAAGTACCGAGGAGCTGTTTTTT.

CDR3 sequence (DNA): TGTGCCAGCAGCTTGCATGGACCTTATAGCAATCAGCCCCAGCATTTT. Amino acids: CASSLHGPYSNQPQHF. The chain recombines TRBV5-5 with TRBJ1-5, with D unclear. This CDR3 is built from 16 residues. The V end was cut by 1 base, the J end by 0 bases, with 11 bases between. Germline V gene lookup returns CDR1 SGHKS and CDR2 YYEKEE (reference sequence).

Points on this clonotype: This may be a read error, as it is one base from a much larger clone. The rearrangement joins TRBV12-3 or TRBV12-4 to TRBJ2-7; 15 nucleotides line up with TRBD2. The CDR3 runs to 15 residues. Trimming removed 5 bases from V and 7 bases from J; junction bases left unmatched: 6. The CDR3 region has the DNA TGTGCCAGCAGTATAAGGACTAGCGGGAGGGGTGAGCAGTACTTC. Translated, it gives CASSIRTSGRGEQYF.